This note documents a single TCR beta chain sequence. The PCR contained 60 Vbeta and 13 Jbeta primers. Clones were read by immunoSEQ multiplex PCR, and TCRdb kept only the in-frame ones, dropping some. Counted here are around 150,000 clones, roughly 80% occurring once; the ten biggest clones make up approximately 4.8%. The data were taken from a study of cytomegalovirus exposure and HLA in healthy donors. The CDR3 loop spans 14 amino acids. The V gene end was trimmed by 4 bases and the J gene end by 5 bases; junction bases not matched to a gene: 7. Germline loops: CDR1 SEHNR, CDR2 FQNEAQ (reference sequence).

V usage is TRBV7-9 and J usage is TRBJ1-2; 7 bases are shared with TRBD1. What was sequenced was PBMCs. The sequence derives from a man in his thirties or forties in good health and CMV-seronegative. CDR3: CASSSQGIPYGYTF. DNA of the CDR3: TGTGCCAGCAGCTCACAGGGGATTCCTTATGGCTACACCTTC.